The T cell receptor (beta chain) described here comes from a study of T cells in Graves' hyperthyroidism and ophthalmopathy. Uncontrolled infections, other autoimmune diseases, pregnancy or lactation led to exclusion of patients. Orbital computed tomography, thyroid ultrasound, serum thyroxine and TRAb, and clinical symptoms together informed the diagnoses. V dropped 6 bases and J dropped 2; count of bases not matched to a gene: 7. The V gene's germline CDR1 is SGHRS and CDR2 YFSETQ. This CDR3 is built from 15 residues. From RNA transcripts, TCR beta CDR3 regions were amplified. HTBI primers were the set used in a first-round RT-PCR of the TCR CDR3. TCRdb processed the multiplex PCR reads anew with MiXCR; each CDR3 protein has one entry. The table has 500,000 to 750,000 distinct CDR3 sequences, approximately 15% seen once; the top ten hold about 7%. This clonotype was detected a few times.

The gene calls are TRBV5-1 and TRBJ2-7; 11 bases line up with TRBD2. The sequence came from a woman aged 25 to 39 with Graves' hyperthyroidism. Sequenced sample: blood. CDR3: CASNGGLAETYEQYF. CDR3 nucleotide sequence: TGCGCCAGCAATGGGGGACTAGCGGAGACCTACGAGCAGTACTTC. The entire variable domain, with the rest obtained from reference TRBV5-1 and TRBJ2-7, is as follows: KAGVTQTPRYLIKTRGQQVTLSCSPISGHRSVSWYQQTPGQGLQFLFEYFSETQRNKGNFPGRFSGRQFSNSRSEMNVSTLELGDSALYLCASNGGLAETYEQYFGPGTRLTVT.